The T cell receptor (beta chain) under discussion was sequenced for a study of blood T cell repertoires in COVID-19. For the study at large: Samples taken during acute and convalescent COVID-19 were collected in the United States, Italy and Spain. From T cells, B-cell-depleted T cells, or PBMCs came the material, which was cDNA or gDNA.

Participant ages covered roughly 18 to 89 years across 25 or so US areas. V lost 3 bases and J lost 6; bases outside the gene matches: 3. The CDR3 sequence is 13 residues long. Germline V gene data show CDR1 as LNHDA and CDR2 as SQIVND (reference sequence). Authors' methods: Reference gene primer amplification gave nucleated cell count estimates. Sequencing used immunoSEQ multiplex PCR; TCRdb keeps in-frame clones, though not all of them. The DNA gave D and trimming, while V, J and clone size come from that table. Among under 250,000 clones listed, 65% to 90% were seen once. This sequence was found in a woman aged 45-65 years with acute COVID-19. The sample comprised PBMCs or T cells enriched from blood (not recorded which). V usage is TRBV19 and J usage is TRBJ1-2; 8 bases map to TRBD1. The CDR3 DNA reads TGTGCCAGTAGTATTGACAGGGGAGATGGCTACACCTTC. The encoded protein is CASSIDRGDGYTF.